This T cell receptor (beta chain) was retrieved from a study of blood T cells in healthy people across ages. The CDR3 has 13 amino acids. Combining a sample-barcoded 5' primer with a J-beta primer mix, a second PCR ran for 7 to 11 cycles. TCRdb independently ran MiXCR on the 5' RACE reads; one entry per CDR3 protein. The repertoire holds roughly 800,000 distinct CDR3 sequences, with roughly 60% as singletons. On this clonotype itself: A junction end diverges from the germline sequence, so it may reflect a read error.

This rearrangement joins TRBV12-3 or TRBV12-4 to TRBJ2-3; D not resolved. This clonotype was sampled from a young man in good health. The sequencing sample was made of blood. CDR3 coding DNA: TGTGCCAGCAGTTTCGCTGCCACAGATATGCAGTATTTT. It translates to CASSFAATDMQYF.